This T cell receptor beta chain was recorded in a study of human T cells and chemical hapten exposure. Study summary: Doses of diphenylcyclopropenone went to the patients' scalps weekly throughout the approximately 22-week study.

Time point reported: patch test 1, 2 weeks after DPC sensitization. The treatment here: therapeutic diphenylcyclopropenone sensitization with weekly scalp DPC. Blood sampling preceded each patch test application. Study-wide findings and caveats: Controls formed significantly fewer large CDR3 similarity clusters than expanded TCRs did.

Original processing methods: Counts of TCRs in each sample centred on a median of approximately 100,000 and extended from roughly 25,000 to 750,000. TCRdb itself ran the RACE reads through MiXCR, one entry per CDR3 protein. It is TCRdb's table, rather than the study itself, that gives the V and J calls and clone size. Altogether 75,000 to 100,000 distinct CDR3 sequences are present, under 15% being singletons, with the ten largest covering approximately 2%. This clonotype appeared many times. Its target is unknown. Material: whole blood, obtained in connection with sensitization to the hapten diphenylcyclopropenone (DPC). The origin of this receptor is a woman aged 40 to 50 with alopecia areata. Some clones in this sample may be carry-over from other donors' samples.

The CDR3 coding sequence is TGCGCCAGCAGCTTGGCCCCCAGTAACTATGGCTACACCTTC. It translates to CASSLAPSNYGYTF. The chain recombines TRBV5-1 with TRBJ1-2; D unresolved. The CDR3 totals 14 residues. The V gene lost 0 bases and the J gene lost 1 base, with 7 bases spanning the gap. Germline assignment: CDR1 SGHRS and CDR2 YFSETQ.